This entry describes one T cell receptor beta chain. What it binds is unknown. The germline V gene encodes CDR1 SGDLS and CDR2 YYNGEE. V lost 7 bases and J lost 3, with 14 bases in between. CDR3 size: 14 residues. Primers included in the PCR were 60 Vbeta and 13 Jbeta primers. Assay: immunoSEQ multiplex PCR; the TCRdb copy retains only in-frame clones and omits some. The repertoire has 95,000 to 100,000 clones, under 80% of them found once; the top ten carry less than 9%. The data are from a study of cytomegalovirus exposure and HLA in healthy donors. Study-wide results and limits: Investigators reported 150 to 200 TCR beta chains as tied to cytomegalovirus.

Donors were ostensibly healthy at sampling, although undocumented immune exposures were probable. Source material: PBMCs. The sequence was obtained from a man between 40 and 49 years old in good health and CMV-seropositive. This sequence joins TRBV9 and TRBJ2-1, with a tentative D call TRBD2 (6 bases). Here the CDR3 DNA reads TGTGCCAGCGGCGGGATTCGGGGCTACAATGAGCAGTTCTTC. This encodes CASGGIRGYNEQFF.